Each of the 29 T cell receptor beta chains below was sequenced from the same sample in a study of T-cell memory formation after mild COVID-19. TCRdb recomputed calls from the 5' RACE reads with MiXCR, one row per CDR3 protein. The sample holds a few hundred thousand distinct CDR3 sequences, around a tenth seen once. The sequencing sample was made of PBMCs or a T cell subset sorted from them (not recorded which). The source of these receptors is a man aged 18-30 years who had mild COVID-19 (a few samples of this study predate the infection). Cell type and time point are not known.

This clonotype turned up a few times. The junction departs from the called germline gene at one end, perhaps through a read error. The chain links TRBV7-2 to TRBJ2-2; tentatively, D is TRBD2 (6 bases). Germline V gives CDR1 SGHTA, CDR2 FQGNSA. This CDR3 is 15 amino acids long. The CDR3 DNA reads as TGTGCCAGCAGCTTGGGGGGTCAAAACACCGGGGAGCTGTTATTT. This sequence encodes CASSLGGQNTGELLF.

This clonotype was seen only a few times. The V gene is TRBV20-1, the J gene TRBJ1-2, with TRBD1 identical over 9 bases. The CDR3 loop spans 13 amino acids. Trimming removed 6 bases from V and 1 base from J; junction bases left unmatched: 3. CDR1 is DFQATT, CDR2 SNEGSKA, per germline (reference sequence). The CDR3 DNA sequence: TGCAGTGCCCCGACAGGGGGTAACTATGGCTACACCTTC. Translation: CSAPTGGNYGYTF.

This clonotype came up many times. The V gene is TRBV7-2, the J gene TRBJ2-1, with 8 bases that match TRBD2. Losses at the gene ends were 1 base for V and 12 bases for J; bases not matched to a gene: 5. The CDR3 sequence is 13 residues long. Germline V gene sequence: CDR1 SGHTA, CDR2 FQGNSA. The DNA for the CDR3 is TGTGCCAGCAGCTTAGGACGGGAGGGCTGGCAGTTCTTC. This encodes CASSLGREGWQFF.

This clonotype was found many times. The chain couples TRBV4-3 to TRBJ2-7; possible D gene TRBD2, 5 bases. The CDR3 covers 15 residues. The germline V gene has CDR1 LGHNA and CDR2 YSLEER. The V and J ends lost 0 bases and 2 bases respectively, with 11 bases between them. CDR3: CASSQDWLAAYEQYF. The CDR3 region has the DNA TGCGCCAGCAGCCAAGATTGGCTAGCCGCCTACGAGCAGTACTTC.

This clonotype was counted at least ten times. V usage is TRBV12-3 or TRBV12-4 and J usage is TRBJ1-5; unclear D gene. The V and J ends lost 1 base and 3 bases respectively, with 4 bases between them. This CDR3 is 13 amino acids long. The CDR3 coding sequence is TGTGCCAGCAGTTTAGGCGACAATCAGCCCCAGCATTTT. As protein: CASSLGDNQPQHF.

The chain has TRBV6-5 and TRBJ2-1, with 8 bases fitting TRBD1. From germline, CDR1 is MNHEY and CDR2 SVGAGI. The CDR3 consists of 15 residues. V lost 7 bases, J lost 4 bases, and 9 bases stayed unmatched. The DNA for the CDR3 is TGTGCCAGCAACGAACAGGGGGACGGATACAATGAGCAGTTCTTC. This gives the protein CASNEQGDGYNEQFF.

This clonotype appeared a few times. CDR3 amino acids: CASSLKGDTQYF. In nucleotides, the CDR3 is TGTGCCAGCAGTCTAAAGGGTGATACGCAGTATTTT. The V and J genes are TRBV21-1 and TRBJ2-3. TRBV21-1 is an annotated pseudogene. The CDR3 runs to 12 residues.

This clonotype showed up many times. V and J are TRBV5-6 and TRBJ2-6; 11 bases align to TRBD2. The CDR3 extends over 18 amino acids. Germline V CDR1 and CDR2: SGHDT, YYEEEE. The V and J ends lost 4 bases and 0 bases, in that order; junction bases with no gene match: 6. The CDR3 nucleotides read TGTGCCAGCAGCCCACTAGCGGGGGCGCTCTCTGGGGCCAACGTCCTGACTTTC. Its protein is CASSPLAGALSGANVLTF.

This clonotype has only a few counts. The chain uses TRBV5-8 and TRBJ2-5, with D perhaps TRBD1 (5 bases). CDR3 length: 14 residues. The V gene lost 4 bases and the J gene lost 0 bases, with 10 bases spanning the gap. Germline CDR1 reads SGHTS; CDR2 reads YDEGEE. The CDR3 nucleotides read TGTGCCAGCAGCCCTAGACAGTACCAAGAGACCCAGTACTTC. This codes for CASSPRQYQETQYF.

The chain joins TRBV4-3 to TRBJ2-3; 8 bases are a match to TRBD2. The V gene's germline CDR1 is LGHNA and CDR2 YSLEER. Trimming at V came to 6 bases and at J to 3 bases, leaving 8 bases not matched to a gene. CDR3 length: 15 amino acids. The CDR3 DNA reads as TGCGCCAGCAGTCAGGGACTAGTAGGGACAGATACGCAGTATTTT. Protein sequence: CASSQGLVGTDTQYF.

V usage is TRBV12-3 or TRBV12-4 and J usage is TRBJ2-3; 7 bases line up with TRBD2. This CDR3 spans 13 amino acids. After removal of 7 bases from V and 8 bases from J, the junction contained 9 bases not matched to a gene. The chain's CDR3 is CASILGGAGTQYF. CDR3 nucleotide sequence: TGTGCCAGCATCCTGGGAGGGGCCGGTACGCAGTATTTT.

This clonotype was counted ten times or more. This chain joins TRBV4-2 and TRBJ2-5; D gene uncertain. The CDR3 sequence is 15 residues long. V was pared by 0 bases and J by 5 bases, with 13 bases between. Germline V gene lookup returns CDR1 LGHNA and CDR2 YNFKEQ. The CDR3 sequence: CASSQESVVGETQYF. For the CDR3, the DNA is TGTGCCAGCAGCCAAGAATCGGTAGTGGGGGAGACCCAGTACTTC.

This clonotype was seen only a few times. The chain links TRBV24-1 to TRBJ2-1; the match to TRBD2 covers 9 bases. Germline CDR1 and CDR2: KGHDR and SFDVKD. The length of the CDR3 is 16 residues. V shed 4 bases and J 4 bases; nucleotides not matched to a gene: 7. CDR3 in DNA: TGTGCCACCAGTGAGTCCGGGACTAGCATGTACAATGAGCAGTTCTTC. Protein: CATSESGTSMYNEQFF.

Comment on this clonotype: The junction shows a germline mismatch at one end, possibly a read error. V gene TRBV20-1 combines with J gene TRBJ2-7; D may be TRBD1 or TRBD2 (6 bases each). Germline V gives CDR1 DFQATT, CDR2 SNEGSKA (reference sequence). This CDR3 comprises 13 residues. Written as DNA, the CDR3 is TGCAGTGCTAGAGATCGGGGGCCGAATGAGCGGTACTTC. Protein: CSARDRGPNERYF.

This clonotype was seen a handful of times. This sequence joins TRBV7-8 and TRBJ1-5, with 7 positions matching TRBD1. The CDR3 consists of 16 residues. CDR1 and CDR2 (germline): SGHVS, FQNEAQ. V gave up 5 bases and J gave up 0 bases; unmatched junction bases: 7. This CDR3 is CASSPQQGNSNQPQHF. The DNA of the CDR3 is TGTGCCAGCAGCCCTCAACAGGGGAATAGCAATCAGCCCCAGCATTTT.

This clonotype was seen a handful of times. The rearrangement uses TRBV6-2 or TRBV6-3 and TRBJ1-2; possibly TRBD1 for D (5 bases). From germline, CDR1 is MNHEY and CDR2 SVGEGT. The CDR3 contains 14 residues. Trimming pared 0 bases from V and 4 bases from J, leaving 9 bases between. CDR3 sequence: CASSYSVDTYGYTF. Here the CDR3 DNA reads TGTGCCAGCAGTTACTCCGTGGACACCTATGGCTACACCTTC.

This CDR3 is CATLGRTAGSYGYTF. The CDR3 DNA is TGTGCCACCCTAGGAAGGACAGCGGGGAGCTATGGCTACACCTTC. V and J are TRBV24-1 and TRBJ1-2; tentatively, D is TRBD1 (6 bases). Deletions cut 9 bases from V and 4 bases from J, with 20 bases between. Germline CDR1 is KGHDR and CDR2 is SFDVKD. There are 15 residues in the CDR3.

This clonotype was counted only a few times. V is TRBV12-3 or TRBV12-4 and J is TRBJ2-2; TRBD1 agrees at 12 bases. The J segment lost 6 bases and the V segment lost 6 bases, leaving 8 bases of the junction unmatched. The CDR3 spans 16 residues. The chain's CDR3 is CASSARDRGQPGELFF. The CDR3 coding sequence is TGTGCCAGCAGCGCCCGGGACAGGGGGCAACCCGGGGAGCTGTTTTTT.

The V call is TRBV6-4, the J call TRBJ2-3; 7 nucleotides line up with TRBD1. Germline V gene sequence: CDR1 MRHNA, CDR2 SNTAGT. After removal of 5 bases from V and 4 bases from J, the junction contained 6 bases not matched to a gene. The CDR3 runs to 14 residues. CDR3 sequence reads: CASSKDRLADTQYF. In DNA form, the CDR3 reads TGTGCCAGCAGTAAGGACAGGTTGGCAGATACGCAGTATTTT.

There are a few counts of this clonotype. V and J are TRBV6-2 or TRBV6-3 and TRBJ2-7, with D perhaps TRBD2 (6 bases). Trimming removed 11 bases at V and 3 bases at J, with 14 bases between. Germline lookup yields CDR1 MNHEY and CDR2 SVGEGT. The CDR3 length is 12 residues. The CDR3 DNA follows: TGTGCCGCAGGGAGGAGGGTCTACGAGCAGTACTTC. Translating it yields CAAGRRVYEQYF.

This clonotype was observed a few times. The chain links TRBV5-1 to TRBJ1-2, with a weak D call TRBD1 (5 bases). V dropped 4 bases and J dropped 5 bases, with 18 bases sitting between them. The CDR3 sequence is 15 residues long. From germline, CDR1 is SGHRS and CDR2 YFSETQ. CDR3 sequence reads: CASSPGPGTEYGYTF. CDR3 bases: TGCGCCAGCAGCCCGGGGCCCGGGACGGAGTATGGCTACACCTTC.

This clonotype was seen more than once but under ten times. The J gene is TRBJ1-4, the V gene TRBV20-1; TRBD1 matches 7 bases. The germline gives CDR1 DFQATT, CDR2 SNEGSKA (reference sequence). The V and J ends lost 6 bases and 6 bases, in that order; junction bases with no gene match: 4. This CDR3 has 12 residues. The CDR3 DNA reads TGCAGTGCATTTGACAGGGATGAAAAACTGTTTTTT. Its translation is CSAFDRDEKLFF.

The rearrangement joins TRBV5-1 to TRBJ2-5, with 7 nucleotides matching TRBD1. CDR3 length: 14 amino acids. After removal of 4 bases from V and 3 bases from J, the junction contained 6 bases not matched to a gene. CDR1 is SGHRS and CDR2 is YFSETQ in the germline V gene. DNA for the CDR3: TGCGCCAGCAGCCCAGGGGGATCGGAAGAGACCCAGTACTTC. As protein: CASSPGGSEETQYF.

The chain recombines TRBV4-1 with TRBJ1-1; D call uncertain. The CDR3 runs to 13 residues. The V gene's germline CDR1 is MGHRA and CDR2 YSYEKL. The V gene lost 1 base and the J gene lost 4 bases, with 7 bases spanning the gap. The CDR3 DNA reads as TGCGCCAGCAGCCAAGTCGGGGTCACTGAAGCTTTCTTT. Residues: CASSQVGVTEAFF.

V gene TRBV20-1 combines with J gene TRBJ2-3, with D maybe TRBD1 (6 bases). This CDR3 region has 13 residues. Per the germline V gene, CDR1 is DFQATT and CDR2 is SNEGSKA (reference sequence). The V gene lost 3 bases and the J gene lost 1 base, with 8 bases spanning the gap. For the CDR3, the DNA is TGCAGTGCTAGGTCAGGGGGCACAGATACGCAGTATTTT. It specifies CSARSGGTDTQYF.

This clonotype was seen repeatedly, ten times or more. The chain joins TRBV7-2 to TRBJ2-4; D ambiguous. CDR1 is SGHTA and CDR2 is FQGNSA in the germline V gene. The CDR3 is 16 amino acids. V lost 5 bases, J lost 0 bases, and 14 bases lay in between. The CDR3: CASSPPGSIAKNIQYF. Here the CDR3 DNA reads TGTGCCAGCAGCCCCCCCGGGTCGATAGCCAAAAACATTCAGTACTTC. The complete variable domain, with remaining parts taken from reference TRBV7-2 and TRBJ2-4, reads GAGVSQSPSNKVTEKGKDVELRCDPISGHTALYWYRQSLGQGLEFLIYFQGNSAPDKSGLPSDRFSAERTGGSVSTLTIQRTQQEDSAVYLCASSPPGSIAKNIQYFGAGTRLSVL.

The chain links TRBV25-1 to TRBJ2-7; no reliable D call. The CDR3 contains 13 residues. Trimming removed 1 base at V and 5 bases at J, with 9 bases between. Germline-derived CDR1 and CDR2 are MGHDK and SYGVNS. The CDR3 region is CASSEFEAHEQYF. The CDR3 nucleotides are TGTGCCAGCAGTGAATTTGAGGCCCACGAGCAGTACTTC.

This clonotype has a handful of counts. This chain uses TRBV5-1 with TRBJ1-4, with D hard to call. The CDR3 extends over 16 amino acids. V gave up 4 bases and J gave up 8 bases, with 21 bases separating them. Germline V CDR1 and CDR2: SGHRS, YFSETQ. In DNA, the CDR3 is TGCGCCAGCAGCGTGAATCCATCGGGTTATCAAGAAAAACTGTTTTTT. This sequence encodes CASSVNPSGYQEKLFF. The full variable domain, its missing parts supplied by reference TRBV5-1 and TRBJ1-4, is KAGVTQTPRYLIKTRGQQVTLSCSPISGHRSVSWYQQTPGQGLQFLFEYFSETQRNKGNFPGRFSGRQFSNSRSEMNVSTLELGDSALYLCASSVNPSGYQEKLFFGSGTQLSVL.

This clonotype has only a few counts. The chain combines TRBV20-1 with TRBJ1-1; TRBD1 is a possible D gene (5 bases). Germline V CDR1 and CDR2: DFQATT, SNEGSKA (reference sequence). The CDR3 totals 15 residues. V lost 0 bases, J lost 0 bases, and 11 bases lay in between. The CDR3 DNA sequence: TGCAGTGCTAGAGATGTTGGAGGGGTGAACACTGAAGCTTTCTTT. This gives the protein CSARDVGGVNTEAFF.